Listed below are T cell receptor beta chains from one sample, sequenced in a study of cytomegalovirus exposure and HLA in healthy donors. Measured with immunoSEQ multiplex PCR; TCRdb has only the in-frame clones, and not every one. This sample yields tens of thousands of clones, of which around 81% are seen a single time; approximately 1% belongs to the top ten. Material: PBMCs. The receptor source for this set is a male donor in good health and CMV-seronegative. CDR3s include the opening cysteine and the closing phenylalanine or tryptophan. A D gene is named only where the DNA matches it firmly. Where a row states a size, it is once, few, many or the class of an expanded clone; other rows omit it.

TRBD1 | TRBJ1-2 | few | TRBV5-4 | CASSFFTGTGGFGYTF | TGTGCCAGCAGCTTTTTTACCGGGACAGGGGGCTTTGGCTACACCTTC
. | TRBJ1-3 | . | TRBV2 | CASKRQGNTIYF | TGTGCCAGCAAAAGACAGGGAAACACCATATATTTT
. | TRBJ1-1 | . | TRBV19 | CASSIVRDTEAFF | TGTGCCAGTAGTATCGTCAGGGACACTGAAGCTTTCTTT
TRBD1 | TRBJ2-3 | . | TRBV7-9 | CATHRGTSTDTQYF | TGTGCCACCCACAGGGGTACTAGCACAGATACGCAGTATTTT
TRBD2 | TRBJ2-7 | . | TRBV7-2 | CASSSGLAVSYEQYF | TGTGCCAGCAGCTCGGGACTAGCGGTCTCCTACGAGCAGTACTTC
. | TRBJ1-2 | . | TRBV7-2 | CASSAGVAYGYTF | TGTGCCAGCAGCGCAGGGGTGGCCTATGGCTACACCTTC
. | TRBJ1-6 | . | TRBV11-2 | CASSIRSRGWENSPLHF | TGTGCCAGCAGCATCCGCTCACGGGGATGGGAGAATTCACCCCTCCACTTT
TRBD1 | TRBJ1-1 | once | TRBV29-1 | CSANDRARLNTEAFF | TGCAGCGCGAACGACAGGGCCAGACTGAACACTGAAGCTTTCTTT
TRBD2 | TRBJ2-5 | . | TRBV4-2 | CASSQDPGGEEGETQYF | TGTGCCAGCAGCCAAGACCCGGGGGGGGAGGAAGGAGAGACCCAGTACTTC
TRBD2 | TRBJ2-3 | few | TRBV5-8 | CASSLVFSGTSTDTQYF | TGTGCCAGCAGCTTGGTATTTAGCGGGACGAGCACAGATACGCAGTATTTT
TRBD2 | TRBJ2-5 | . | TRBV5-1 | CASSLSGGLLKETQYF | TGCGCCAGCAGCTTGAGCGGGGGACTTCTTAAAGAGACCCAGTACTTC
. | TRBJ2-6 | . | TRBV18 | CASSPSQGGPGANVLTF | TGTGCCAGCTCACCATCTCAGGGGGGCCCTGGGGCCAACGTCCTGACCTTC
TRBD1 | TRBJ1-1 | . | TRBV30 | CAWSVRGQVNTEAFF | TGTGCCTGGAGTGTACGAGGACAGGTTAACACTGAAGCTTTCTTT
. | TRBJ1-3 | . | TRBV30 | CAWSIGQRDTIYF | TGTGCCTGGAGTATCGGCCAGAGGGACACCATATATTTT
TRBD2 | TRBJ2-5 | . | TRBV4-3 | CASSQAGEGETQYF | TGCGCCAGCAGCCAAGCGGGGGAGGGAGAGACCCAGTACTTC
. | TRBJ2-7 | . | TRBV27 | CASSSMGGPRSGEQYF | TGTGCCAGCAGTTCCATGGGCGGGCCCAGGTCCGGAGAGCAGTACTTC
. | TRBJ1-2 | . | TRBV2 | CASSGRRTASSPRLANYGYTF | TGTGCCAGCAGCGGGAGGAGGACAGCGTCATCTCCCCGGTTAGCTAACTATGGCTACACCTTC
. | TRBJ2-7 | . | TRBV6-5 | CASSSKRAPTYEQYF | TGTGCCAGCAGTTCTAAGCGGGCGCCCACCTACGAGCAGTACTTC
TRBD2 | TRBJ2-7 | . | TRBV27 | CASSRTSSYEQYF | TGTGCCAGCAGTCGGACTAGCTCCTACGAGCAGTACTTC
TRBD2 | TRBJ2-5 | . | TRBV7-2 | CASSRGGVVQETQYF | TGTGCCAGCAGCCGGGGGGGGGTAGTACAAGAGACCCAGTACTTC
TRBD2 | TRBJ2-1 | . | TRBV30 | CAWSGGRAWNEQFF | TGTGCCTGGAGTGGTGGGAGGGCCTGGAATGAGCAGTTCTTC
. | TRBJ2-5 | . | TRBV7-9 | CASSQIDRQETQYF | TGTGCCAGCAGCCAAATTGACAGGCAAGAGACCCAGTACTTC
TRBD2 | TRBJ2-5 | . | TRBV10-3 | CAISREGIGETQYF | TGTGCCATCAGTCGGGAGGGGATAGGAGAGACCCAGTACTTC
TRBD1 | TRBJ2-3 | . | TRBV18 | CASSPQSGTGSTDTQYF | TGTGCCAGCTCCCCACAATCCGGGACAGGGAGCACAGATACGCAGTATTTT
. | TRBJ1-2 | . | TRBV30 | CAWSVPSNYGYPF | TGTGCCTGGAGTGTTCCCAGTAACTATGGCTACCCCTTC
. | TRBJ1-3 | . | TRBV7-9 | CASSPPGGNTIYF | TGTGCCAGCAGCCCCCCCGGGGGAAACACCATATATTTT
TRBD1 | TRBJ1-2 | once | TRBV4-1 | CASGAPTGTGGGYTF | TGCGCCAGCGGGGCACCTACTGGGACAGGGGGTGGCTACACCTTC
TRBD1 | TRBJ2-7 | . | TRBV2 | CASSPTGVTYEQYF | TGTGCCAGCAGTCCGACAGGGGTAACCTACGAGCAGTACTTC
TRBD1 | TRBJ1-2 | . | TRBV15 | CATSRDGTGGVNYGYTF | TGTGCCACCAGCAGAGATGGGACAGGGGGCGTAAACTATGGCTACACCTTC
. | TRBJ1-4 | . | TRBV5-4 | CASSLAGGLEKLFF | TGTGCCAGCAGCTTGGCCGGAGGGTTGGAAAAACTGTTTTTT
. | TRBJ1-1 | . | TRBV4-3 | CASSQDASTEAFF | TGCGCCAGCAGCCAAGATGCGAGTACTGAAGCTTTCTTT
. | TRBJ1-1 | . | TRBV9 | CASSQEMNTEAFF | TGTGCCAGCAGCCAAGAGATGAACACTGAAGCTTTCTTT
. | TRBJ1-2 | . | TRBV19 | CASSTQTGYGYTF | TGTGCCAGTAGTACCCAGACAGGCTATGGCTACACCTTC
TRBD2 | TRBJ2-5 | . | TRBV6-1 | CASRVSGGETQYF | TGTGCCAGCAGAGTTAGCGGGGGTGAGACCCAGTACTTC
. | TRBJ2-7 | . | TRBV29-1 | CSVEYRPYEQYF | TGCAGCGTTGAATACAGGCCCTACGAGCAGTACTTC
. | TRBJ1-1 | once | TRBV7-9 | CSSSLEVRGQPRRGTEAFF | TGTTCCAGCAGCTTAGAGGTGCGGGGCCAACCAAGACGAGGCACTGAAGCTTTCTTT
. | TRBJ1-2 | . | TRBV5-4 | CASSLGGRNYGYPF | TGTGCCAGCAGCTTGGGAGGTAGAAACTATGGCTACCCCTTC
TRBD2 | TRBJ2-7 | . | TRBV6-6 | CASRRTSGEYEQYF | TGTGCCAGCAGAAGGACTAGCGGGGAGTACGAGCAGTACTTC
. | TRBJ2-5 | few | TRBV30 | CAWSPSFGTQYF | TGTGCCTGGAGCCCCAGTTTTGGGACCCAGTACTTC
. | TRBJ1-2 | . | TRBV2 | CASSGHHDYGYTF | TGTGCCAGCAGTGGACACCACGACTATGGCTACACCTTC
. | TRBJ1-1 | . | TRBV19 | CASRVLQVHGTEAFF | TGTGCCAGTAGGGTCCTCCAGGTTCATGGCACTGAAGCTTTCTTT
TRBD1 | TRBJ2-1 | . | TRBV15 | CATSRGQGSGNEQFF | TGTGCCACCAGCAGAGGACAGGGTTCGGGCAATGAGCAGTTCTTC
TRBD1 | TRBJ1-5 | . | TRBV19 | CASSTRQGANQPQHF | TGTGCCAGTAGTACCCGACAGGGCGCTAATCAGCCCCAGCATTTT
. | TRBJ2-7 | . | TRBV5-4 | CASSLDRGSYEQYF | TGTGCCAGCAGCTTGGATAGGGGCTCCTACGAGCAGTACTTC